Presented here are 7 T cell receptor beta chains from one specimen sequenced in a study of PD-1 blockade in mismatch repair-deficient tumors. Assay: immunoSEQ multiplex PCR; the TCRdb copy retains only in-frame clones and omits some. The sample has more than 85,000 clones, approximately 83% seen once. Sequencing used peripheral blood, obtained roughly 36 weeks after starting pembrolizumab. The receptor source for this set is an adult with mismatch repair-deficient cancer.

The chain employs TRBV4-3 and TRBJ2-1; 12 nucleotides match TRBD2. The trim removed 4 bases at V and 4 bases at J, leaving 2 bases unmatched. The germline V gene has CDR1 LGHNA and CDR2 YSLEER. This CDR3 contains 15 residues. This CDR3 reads CASSRLAGEYNEQFF. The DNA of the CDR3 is TGCGCCAGCAGCCGACTAGCGGGAGAATACAATGAGCAGTTCTTC.

CDR3 loop: CASSYGRGQFF. CDR3 sequence (DNA): TGTGCCAGCAGCTACGGGCGGGGGCAGTTCTTC. The rearrangement uses TRBV7-8 and TRBJ2-1; D is perhaps TRBD2 (6 bases). Germline V gene data show CDR1 as SGHVS and CDR2 as FQNEAQ. Trimming took off 4 bases at V and 12 bases at J, with 10 bases between the two ends. The CDR3 has 11 amino acids.

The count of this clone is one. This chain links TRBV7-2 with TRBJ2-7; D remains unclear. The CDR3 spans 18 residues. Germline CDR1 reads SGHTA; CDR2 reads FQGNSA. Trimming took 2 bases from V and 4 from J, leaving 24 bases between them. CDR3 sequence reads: CASSLSSSAGPAKYEQYF. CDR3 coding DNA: TGTGCCAGCAGCTTATCATCTAGTGCAGGCCCCGCAAAATACGAGCAGTACTTC.

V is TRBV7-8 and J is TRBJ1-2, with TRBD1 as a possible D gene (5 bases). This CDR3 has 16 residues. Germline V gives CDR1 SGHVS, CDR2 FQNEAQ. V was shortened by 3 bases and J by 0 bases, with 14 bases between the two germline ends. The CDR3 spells CASSLATGLTNYGYTF. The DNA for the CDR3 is TGTGCCAGCAGCTTGGCAACAGGCCTAACTAACTATGGCTACACCTTC.

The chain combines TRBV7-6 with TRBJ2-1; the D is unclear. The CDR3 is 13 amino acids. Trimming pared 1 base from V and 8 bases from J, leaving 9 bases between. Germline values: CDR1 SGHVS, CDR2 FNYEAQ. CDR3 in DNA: TGTGCCAGCAGCTTAGTGGCCCGCGATGAGCAGTTCTTC. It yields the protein CASSLVARDEQFF.

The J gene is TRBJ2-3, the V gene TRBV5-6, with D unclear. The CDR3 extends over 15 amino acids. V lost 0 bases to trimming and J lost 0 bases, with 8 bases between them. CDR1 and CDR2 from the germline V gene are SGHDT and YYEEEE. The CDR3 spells CASSLGPTSTDTQYF. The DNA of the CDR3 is TGTGCCAGCAGCTTGGGACCCACTAGCACAGATACGCAGTATTTT.

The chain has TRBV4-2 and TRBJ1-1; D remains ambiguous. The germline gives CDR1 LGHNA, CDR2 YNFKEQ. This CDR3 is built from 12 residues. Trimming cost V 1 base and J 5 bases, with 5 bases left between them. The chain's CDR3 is CASSQGWTEAFF. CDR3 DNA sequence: TGTGCCAGCAGCCAAGGGTGGACTGAAGCTTTCTTT.